A selection of T cell receptor beta chains follows, all from one sample in a study of cytomegalovirus exposure and HLA in healthy donors. Sequencing was performed with immunoSEQ multiplex PCR; in TCRdb, only in-frame clones are kept and a portion is missing. The sample includes roughly 190,000 clones, about four fifths seen only once; the top ten take approximately 1%. The specimen was PBMCs. The source of these receptors is a woman aged 40-49 years in good health and CMV-seronegative. Each CDR3 is given with its conserved first and last residue.

>TRBV10-3|TRBJ2-1
CAISGTININEQFF
>TRBV7-9|TRBJ1-1
CASSSAGGTEAFF
>TRBV6-1|TRBJ1-1
CASSGVRWTEAFF
>TRBV7-2|TRBJ1-1
CASSFSENTEAFF
>TRBV19|TRBJ2-1
CASSRGYNEQFF
>TRBV5-8|TRBJ2-1
CASSLGLAGVNEQFF
>TRBV7-2|TRBJ2-3
CASSLGLALLNTDTQYF
>TRBV11-2|TRBJ2-7
CASRIDRNYEQYF
>TRBV2|TRBJ2-7
CASNRDRGSYEQYF
>TRBV7-6|TRBJ2-7
CASSAGTGGAYEQYF
>TRBV27|TRBJ2-2
CASSFTGLAGGGELFF
>TRBV4-3|TRBJ2-5
CASSQGAGNGETQYF
>TRBV5-1|TRBJ2-1
CASSVLAGDHEQFF
>TRBV15|TRBJ1-4
CATATNPNEKLFF
>TRBV29-1|TRBJ2-5
CSVDWTGAMTQYF
>TRBV30|TRBJ1-4
CARATTGVDEKLFF
>TRBV19|TRBJ1-5
CASSIRRDSNQPQHF
>TRBV27|TRBJ1-3
CASMGAGSSSGNTIYF
>TRBV7-2|TRBJ2-1
CASTRGSGRAKDEQFF
>TRBV7-9|TRBJ1-2
CASSLVTGDGYTF
>TRBV14|TRBJ2-5
CASSPGQWSETQYF
>TRBV14|TRBJ2-7
CASSLVQGAVEQYF
>TRBV30|TRBJ1-1
CAWGGMNTEAFF
>TRBV14|TRBJ2-3
CASSQDLAGASTDTQYF
>TRBV19|TRBJ1-5
CATAVESNQPQHF
>TRBV28|TRBJ2-1
CASSPQGLAGIYNEQFF
>TRBV30|TRBJ2-1
CALVLRGGLNEQFF
>TRBV21-1|TRBJ2-1
CASSPPGLADLGGSYNEQFF
>TRBV4-3|TRBJ1-1
CASSQDWGGWNAEAFF
>TRBV7-3|TRBJ2-7
CASSLPGGGVLYEQYF
>TRBV5-8|TRBJ1-5
CASGRGYQPQHF
>TRBV4-2|TRBJ1-4
CASSHLPRGNEKLFF
>TRBV29-1|TRBJ1-2
CSVEGGTGGASNYGYTF
>TRBV29-1|TRBJ2-1
CSVTRQGVYNEQFF
>TRBV7-9|TRBJ2-7
CASSLTTGSEQYF
>TRBV5-1|TRBJ2-3
CASSSGGSVSTDTQYF
>TRBV19|TRBJ2-1
CASKPPSGSRVEQFF
>TRBV28|TRBJ2-7
CATTDRAGEQYF
>TRBV19|TRBJ1-2
CASYMSGYGYTF
>TRBV7-8|TRBJ1-5
CASSLSLPGQSQHF
>TRBV29-1|TRBJ1-1
CSVDDGSYTEAFF
>TRBV29-1|TRBJ2-7
CSVEGSSGTGTLEQYF
>TRBV11-2|TRBJ2-2
CASSPSGFNTGELFF
>TRBV19|TRBJ2-2
CASSPLAAGTGELFF
>TRBV30|TRBJ1-5
CAWSRDSNQPQHF
>TRBV7-3|TRBJ2-2
CASSPGTAGELFF
>TRBV6-5|TRBJ1-1
CASGMTGITEAFF
>TRBV30|TRBJ2-1
CAGEAGGSNEQFF
>TRBV18|TRBJ2-1
CASSPGQNEQFF
>TRBV6-5|TRBJ1-1
CASSYSRNTEAFF
>TRBV19|TRBJ1-2
CASRDRDGYTF
>TRBV15|TRBJ2-3
CATSRDLETSTDTQYF
>TRBV9|TRBJ2-3
CASSVAPVNTDTQYF
>TRBV9|TRBJ2-1
CASSVAGYNEQFF
>TRBV11-3|TRBJ2-5
CASSQEGRTAETQYF